The 14 T cell receptor beta chains listed next were all sequenced from one sample in a study of beta chain features in type 1 diabetes listed by TCRdb under 2018. Library prep was done by the immunoSEQ multiplex PCR assay. The entire isolated RNA was reverse transcribed using the High Capacity cDNA Reverse Transcription Kit, and thus expressed TCRB transcripts were sequenced. In its TCRdb copy, this immuneACCESS table keeps in-frame sequences only and misses some clones. Where compared with another copy, unresolved V genes explain less than half of these, and the others have no known cause. A total of around 160,000 clones appear in this sample, 40% to 60% of them only once. The ten largest clones take up around 0.39% of the sample. The sequencing sample was made of Tregs from blood. The cell subset or site label of this sample denotes: regulatory CD4+ T cells. These receptors all come from a man between 18 and 29 years old in good health.

This clone was observed a few times. The genes are TRBV4-1 and TRBJ1-5; TRBD1 aligns across 10 bases. The CDR3 sequence is 19 residues long. Germline values: CDR1 MGHRA, CDR2 YSYEKL. V lost 3 bases, J lost 3 bases, and 14 bases stayed unmatched. The DNA of the CDR3 is TGCGCCAGCAGCCACAAAGCCGGGACAGGGGTTGGATTCAATCAGCCCCAGCATTTT. This encodes CASSHKAGTGVGFNQPQHF.

The gene calls are TRBV4-2 and TRBJ2-1, with a weak D call TRBD1 (6 bases). The CDR3 has 13 amino acids. Trimming took 2 bases from V and 7 from J, leaving 9 bases between them. CDR1 is LGHNA, CDR2 YNFKEQ, per germline. The CDR3 region has the DNA TGTGCCAGCAGCCAAAGGACAGAAAATGAGCAGTTCTTC. It translates to CASSQRTENEQFF.

The V gene is TRBV7-2, the J gene TRBJ2-2, with TRBD1 identical over 7 bases. The CDR3 is 16 amino acids. The V gene's germline CDR1 is SGHTA and CDR2 FQGNSA. Trimming removed 3 bases from V and 3 bases from J; junction bases left unmatched: 7. CDR3 in amino acids: CASSLPWDSYTGELFF. DNA for the CDR3: TGTGCCAGCAGCTTGCCCTGGGACAGCTACACCGGGGAGCTGTTTTTT.

The chain carries TRBV28 and TRBJ1-5, with a weak D call TRBD1 (6 bases). The CDR3 is made up of 18 amino acids. Trimming pared 1 base from V and 1 base from J, leaving 17 bases between. The germline V gene encodes CDR1 MDHEN and CDR2 SYDVKM. The CDR3 DNA follows: TGTGCCAGCAGTTTATTAGTCGGTGGGGGCGGGAGCAATCAGCCCCAGCATTTT. This translates into CASSLLVGGGGSNQPQHF.

The V gene is TRBV7-6, the J gene TRBJ2-1; 8 bases are shared with TRBD1. The CDR3 has 17 residues. CDR1 SGHVS and CDR2 FNYEAQ come from the germline V gene. The ends lost 6 bases at V and 4 bases at J; junction bases unmatched: 14. The CDR3 loop is CASSPSPQGATYNEQFF. The CDR3 region has the DNA TGTGCCAGCAGTCCCAGCCCGCAGGGGGCTACTTACAATGAGCAGTTCTTC.

This clone has more than one count but fewer than ten. This rearrangement joins TRBV5-4 to TRBJ2-7; D remains ambiguous. The CDR3 is made up of 12 amino acids. CDR1 is SGHNT, CDR2 YYREEE, per germline (reference sequence). The V end was cut by 1 base, the J end by 7 bases, with 9 bases between. The CDR3 loop reads CASSLSSGEQYF. CDR3 in DNA: TGTGCCAGCAGCTTGAGTTCGGGTGAGCAGTACTTC.

The chain couples TRBV7-2 to TRBJ1-2, with 8 bases identical to TRBD1. Trimming at V came to 1 base and at J to 6 bases, leaving 7 bases not matched to a gene. The germline V gene has CDR1 SGHTA and CDR2 FQGNSA. This CDR3 is built from 15 residues. CDR3 residues: CASSLVLLTGDGYTF. The CDR3 bases are TGTGCCAGCAGCTTAGTTTTACTGACAGGGGATGGCTACACCTTC.

This clone has more than one count but fewer than ten. This sequence joins TRBV18 and TRBJ1-1; D gene unclear. V shed 1 base and J shed 3 bases, with 9 bases lying between them. This CDR3 is built from 14 residues. Germline CDR1 is KGHSH and CDR2 is LQKENI. CDR3 sequence: CASSPRRGDTEAFF. The CDR3 DNA sequence: TGTGCCAGCTCACCACGGAGAGGAGACACTGAAGCTTTCTTT.

This clone showed up just a few times. The chain couples TRBV28 to TRBJ2-5, with 7 positions matching TRBD1. The CDR3 is 14 amino acids. V was pared by 1 base and J by 5 bases, with 4 bases of the junction left unmatched. Looked up from germline, CDR1 is MDHEN and CDR2 is SYDVKM. CDR3 DNA: TGTGCCAGCAGTTTATTAGGGGGCAAGGAGACCCAGTACTTC. Its protein product is CASSLLGGKETQYF.

There are a few counts of this clone. This sequence joins TRBV7-3 and TRBJ1-1; TRBD1 is a possible D gene (6 bases). Germline values: CDR1 SGHTA, CDR2 FQGTGA. The V end was cut by 3 bases, the J end by 1 base, with 6 bases between. The CDR3 loop spans 13 amino acids. The CDR3 coding sequence is TGTGCCAGCAGCTTCAGGGGGAACACTGAAGCTTTCTTT. Amino acids: CASSFRGNTEAFF.

The gene calls are TRBV29-1 and TRBJ1-2; D gene uncertain. The germline V gene encodes CDR1 SQVTM and CDR2 ANQGSEA. This CDR3 is 12 amino acids long. The V gene lost 7 bases and the J gene lost 2 bases, with 11 bases spanning the gap. DNA for the CDR3: TGCAGCGGCTGGTTGGCCAACTATGGCTACACCTTC. This codes for CSGWLANYGYTF. The full variable domain, rest sourced from reference TRBV29-1 and TRBJ1-2, is SAVISQKPSRDICQRGTSLTIQCQVDSQVTMMFWYRQQPGQSLTLIATANQGSEATYESGFVIDKFPISRPNLTFSTLTVSNMSPEDSSIYLCSGWLANYGYTFGSGTRLTVV.

CDR3 DNA: TGCGCCAGCAGCTTGGACATTGGACTCTCCTACGAGCAGTACTTC. The encoded protein is CASSLDIGLSYEQYF. The chain employs TRBV5-1 and TRBJ2-7; maybe TRBD2 (5 bases). This CDR3 contains 15 residues. V dropped 0 bases and J dropped 0 bases, with 10 bases sitting between them. In germline, CDR1 is SGHRS, CDR2 YFSETQ. Using reference TRBV5-1 and TRBJ2-7 for the parts outside the CDR3, the full variable domain is KAGVTQTPRYLIKTRGQQVTLSCSPISGHRSVSWYQQTPGQGLQFLFEYFSETQRNKGNFPGRFSGRQFSNSRSEMNVSTLELGDSALYLCASSLDIGLSYEQYFGPGTRLTVT.

The table lists this clone with a few counts. The chain combines TRBV29-1 with TRBJ1-2, with TRBD1 matching 7 bases. The CDR3 totals 15 residues. CDR1 and CDR2 (germline): SQVTM, ANQGSEA. Here the CDR3 DNA reads TGCAGTAGCAGCCGGGACAGCAAAACTAACTATGGCTACACCTTC. Protein product: CSSSRDSKTNYGYTF.

CDR3 DNA sequence: TGTGCCAGTGGGCACTTACAGAAAAACTATGGCTACACCTTC. It yields the protein CASGHLQKNYGYTF. V is TRBV19 and J is TRBJ1-2; no reliable D call. V shed 8 bases and J shed 2 bases, with 15 bases lying between them. The CDR3 spans 14 residues. The germline V gene encodes CDR1 LNHDA and CDR2 SQIVND (reference sequence).